These 16 T cell receptor beta chains came from one sample sequenced in a study of PD-1 blockade in classical Hodgkin lymphoma. TCRdb keeps only in-frame clones here, not all; method: immunoSEQ multiplex PCR. The sample shows 50,000 to 65,000 clones, around 93% of them seen only once. Every single patient, without exception, relapsed after autologous stem cell transplantation, and brentuximab vedotin exposure varied. The sample was peripheral blood mononuclear cells (PBMCs), taken before the second cycle of nivolumab. The origin of the receptors is a human donor with classical Hodgkin lymphoma.

V is TRBV27 and J is TRBJ1-5; D remains unclear. This CDR3 contains 15 residues. With 4 bases removed from V and 5 bases from J, the gap between germline ends came to 15 bases. Per the germline V gene, CDR1 is MNHEY and CDR2 is SMNVEV (reference sequence). In DNA, the CDR3 is TGTGCCAGCAGTTCGCGGACGGGCGGGGATCAGCCCCAGCATTTT. Its protein is CASSSRTGGDQPQHF.

The chain has TRBV7-6 and TRBJ2-7; D not resolved. Trimming stripped 1 base from V and 3 bases from J, with 7 bases between. The CDR3 consists of 13 residues. The germline CDR1 and CDR2 sequences are SGHVS and FNYEAQ. The CDR3, as DNA: TGTGCCAGCAGCTTAGGGGGTTTCTACGAGCAGTACTTC. Translating it yields CASSLGGFYEQYF.

The rearrangement uses TRBV28 and TRBJ1-1, with unresolved D. The germline V and J ends were trimmed by 4 bases and 8 bases, with 14 bases remaining between them. The CDR3 spans 13 residues. Germline values: CDR1 MDHEN, CDR2 SYDVKM. CDR3 nucleotides: TGTGCCAGCAGTTCGGACCCACGGAGGGAAGCTTTCTTT. Its protein product is CASSSDPRREAFF. The full variable domain, rest sourced from reference TRBV28 and TRBJ1-1, is DVKVTQSSRYLVKRTGEKVFLECVQDMDHENMFWYRQDPGLGLRLIYFSYDVKMKEKGDIPEGYSVSREKKERFSLILESASTNQTSMYLCASSSDPRREAFFGQGTRLTVV.

The V call is TRBV28, the J call TRBJ1-2; D is undetermined. V was pared by 3 bases and J by 4 bases, with 9 bases between. This CDR3 is 13 amino acids long. Germline V lookup: CDR1 MDHEN, CDR2 SYDVKM. The CDR3 region has the DNA TGTGCCAGCAGTTTTGCGGGGTCCTATGGCTACACCTTC. Translated, it gives CASSFAGSYGYTF.

V is TRBV11-2 and J is TRBJ2-1, with D possibly matching TRBD2 (6 bases). Trimming took 0 bases from V and 5 from J, leaving 8 bases between them. This CDR3 region has 14 residues. Germline lookup yields CDR1 SGHAT and CDR2 FQNNGV. The CDR3 nucleotides read TGTGCCAGCAGCTTAGAGGGACTCAACAATGAGCAGTTCTTC. Translated: CASSLEGLNNEQFF.

This chain links TRBV19 with TRBJ2-1; 12 positions match TRBD2. Losses at the gene ends were 7 bases for V and 8 bases for J; bases not matched to a gene: 6. Per the germline V gene, CDR1 is LNHDA and CDR2 is SQIVND (reference sequence). The CDR3 is made up of 14 amino acids. CDR3 DNA sequence: TGTGCCAGTACTCGACTAGCGGGAGTGGATGAGCAGTTCTTC. Its protein is CASTRLAGVDEQFF.

The chain uses TRBV4-2 and TRBJ1-2; maybe TRBD1 (6 bases). This CDR3 contains 16 residues. The germline gives CDR1 LGHNA, CDR2 YNFKEQ. V was shortened by 0 bases and J by 4 bases, with 15 bases between the two germline ends. Written as DNA, the CDR3 is TGTGCCAGCAGCCAAGACAGGGACATTATGCCCTATGGCTACACCTTC. This gives the protein CASSQDRDIMPYGYTF.

The chain carries TRBV27 and TRBJ1-2, with D maybe TRBD1 (5 bases). CDR3 length: 12 residues. With 1 base removed from V and 6 bases from J, the gap between germline ends came to 6 bases. The germline CDR1 and CDR2 sequences are MNHEY and SMNVEV (reference sequence). CDR3 loop: CASSLLGDGYTF. The DNA for the CDR3 is TGTGCCAGCAGTTTATTGGGGGATGGCTACACCTTC.

This rearrangement joins TRBV9 to TRBJ2-3; D is perhaps TRBD1 (5 bases). The CDR3 has 17 residues. The germline gives CDR1 SGDLS, CDR2 YYNGEE. V was cut by 3 bases and J by 1 base, with 18 bases left in between. The DNA for the CDR3 is TGTGCCAGCAGCGCCCCCCCTGGGGCCAGGGGCACAGATACGCAGTATTTT. It specifies CASSAPPGARGTDTQYF.

This clone was picked up one time. This chain joins TRBV2 and TRBJ2-5; no reliable D call. The CDR3 is 11 amino acids. The ends were cut back, 7 bases at V and 7 bases at J, with 10 bases in the middle. In germline, CDR1 is SNHLY, CDR2 FYNNEI. The CDR3 sequence: CASIKDGTQYF. CDR3 sequence (DNA): TGTGCCAGCATTAAGGATGGGACCCAGTACTTC.

This chain joins TRBV27 and TRBJ1-5; the D gene is possibly TRBD1 (6 bases). This CDR3 spans 14 amino acids. With 4 bases removed from V and 7 bases from J, the gap between germline ends came to 14 bases. Germline loops: CDR1 MNHEY, CDR2 SMNVEV (reference sequence). The CDR3 loop reads CASSSQGRGQPQHF. In DNA, the CDR3 is TGTGCCAGCAGTTCACAGGGTCGGGGCCAGCCCCAGCATTTT.

The chain carries TRBV5-6 and TRBJ2-5; D tentatively fits TRBD1 or TRBD2 (5 bases each). The V gene lost 5 bases and the J gene lost 4 bases, with 21 bases spanning the gap. The germline V gene encodes CDR1 SGHDT and CDR2 YYEEEE. The CDR3 is 16 amino acids. The CDR3 loop is CASSKRDRYRRETQYF. The CDR3 coding sequence is TGTGCCAGCAGTAAGAGGGACCGGTATCGTCGAGAGACCCAGTACTTC.

This clone is deemed medium-sized. V and J are TRBV11-2 and TRBJ1-1, with D unclear. CDR3 length: 15 residues. V was cut by 5 bases and J by 3 bases, with 16 bases left in between. Germline loops: CDR1 SGHAT, CDR2 FQNNGV. CDR3 sequence: CASSPKLGRDTEAFF. The CDR3 bases are TGTGCCAGCAGCCCTAAACTGGGAAGAGACACTGAAGCTTTCTTT.

The chain links TRBV18 to TRBJ1-2, with D perhaps matching TRBD1 (5 bases). Germline V gene data show CDR1 as KGHSH and CDR2 as LQKENI. CDR3 size: 14 residues. V lost 4 bases and J 5 bases, leaving 14 bases between the germline ends. The CDR3 is CASSQGTHSYGYTF. The CDR3 coding sequence is TGTGCCAGCTCACAAGGGACGCACTCGTATGGCTACACCTTC. The variable domain in full, with the rest retrieved from reference TRBV18 and TRBJ1-2, is NAGVMQNPRHLVRRRGQEARLRCSPMKGHSHVYWYRQLPEEGLKFMVYLQKENIIDESGMPKERFSAEFPKEGPSILRIQQVVRGDSAAYFCASSQGTHSYGYTFGSGTRLTVV.

The chain joins TRBV6-5 to TRBJ2-7; 10 positions agree with TRBD1. Germline CDR1 MNHEY, CDR2 SVGAGI. V shed 5 bases, J shed 3 bases, and the junction held 4 bases outside the gene matches. The CDR3 loop spans 14 amino acids. CDR3 nucleotide sequence: TGTGCCAGCAGTCGGACAGGGGGAGACTACGAGCAGTACTTC. Protein product: CASSRTGGDYEQYF.

The CDR3 region is CASSPERSSYNEQFF. The CDR3 nucleotides are TGTGCCAGCAGCCCTGAAAGGTCCTCCTACAATGAGCAGTTCTTC. This chain joins TRBV7-3 and TRBJ2-1; D is undetermined. Germline V gives CDR1 SGHTA, CDR2 FQGTGA. This CDR3 spans 15 amino acids. Deletions cut 5 bases from V and 0 bases from J, with 11 bases between.